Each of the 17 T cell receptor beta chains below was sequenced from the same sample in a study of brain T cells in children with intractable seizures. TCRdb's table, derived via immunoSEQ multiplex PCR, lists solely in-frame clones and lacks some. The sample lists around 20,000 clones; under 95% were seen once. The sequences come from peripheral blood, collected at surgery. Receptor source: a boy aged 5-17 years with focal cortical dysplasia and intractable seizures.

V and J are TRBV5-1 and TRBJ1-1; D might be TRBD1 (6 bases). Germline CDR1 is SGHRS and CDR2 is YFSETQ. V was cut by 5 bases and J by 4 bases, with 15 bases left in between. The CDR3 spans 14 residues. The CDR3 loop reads CASSLQGWGTEAFF. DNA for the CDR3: TGCGCCAGCAGTCTGCAGGGGTGGGGCACTGAAGCTTTCTTT.

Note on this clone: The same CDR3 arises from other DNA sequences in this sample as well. The chain's CDR3 is CASSPPGRDYGYTF. CDR3 nucleotide sequence: TGTGCCAGCTCACCTCCCGGGCGAGACTATGGCTACACCTTC. This chain joins TRBV18 and TRBJ1-2; D ambiguous. Trimming took off 3 bases at V and 3 bases at J, with 11 bases between the two ends. The CDR3 spans 14 residues. Looked up from germline, CDR1 is KGHSH and CDR2 is LQKENI. Full variable domain (rest looked up from reference TRBV18 and TRBJ1-2): NAGVMQNPRHLVRRRGQEARLRCSPMKGHSHVYWYRQLPEEGLKFMVYLQKENIIDESGMPKERFSAEFPKEGPSILRIQQVVRGDSAAYFCASSPPGRDYGYTFGSGTRLTVV.

The CDR3 reads CASRDRGQNEQFF. The CDR3 DNA follows: TGTGCCAGCAGGGACAGGGGGCAAAACGAGCAGTTCTTC. The chain couples TRBV2 to TRBJ2-1; 11 bases match TRBD1. V lost 6 bases to trimming and J lost 10 bases; unmatched junction nucleotides: 5. CDR3 length: 13 residues. CDR1 is SNHLY and CDR2 is FYNNEI in the germline V gene.

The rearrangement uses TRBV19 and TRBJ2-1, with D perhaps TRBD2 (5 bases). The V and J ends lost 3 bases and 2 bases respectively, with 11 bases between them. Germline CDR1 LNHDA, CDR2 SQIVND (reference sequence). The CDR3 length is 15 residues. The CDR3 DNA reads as TGTGCCAGTAGTATGTCAGGAGGTCCCTACAATGAGCAGTTCTTC. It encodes CASSMSGGPYNEQFF.

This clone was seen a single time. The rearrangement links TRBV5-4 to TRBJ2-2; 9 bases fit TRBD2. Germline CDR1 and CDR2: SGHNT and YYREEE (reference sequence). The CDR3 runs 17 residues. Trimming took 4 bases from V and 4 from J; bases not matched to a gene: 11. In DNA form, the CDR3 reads TGTGCCAGCAGCCTGGGCGGAGCGGGAGGCTCCACCGGGGAGCTGTTTTTT. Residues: CASSLGGAGGSTGELFF.

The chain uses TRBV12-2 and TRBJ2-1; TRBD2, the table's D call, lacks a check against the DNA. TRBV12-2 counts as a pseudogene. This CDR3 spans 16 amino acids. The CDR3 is CASRTPRLAHNNEQFF. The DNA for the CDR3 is TGTGCAAGTCGCACCCCTCGACTAGCGCATAATAATGAGCAGTTCTTC.

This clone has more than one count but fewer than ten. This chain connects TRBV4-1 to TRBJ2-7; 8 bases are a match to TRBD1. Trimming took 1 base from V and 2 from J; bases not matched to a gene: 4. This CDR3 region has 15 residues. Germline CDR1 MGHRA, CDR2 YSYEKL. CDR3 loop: CASSQAGQGPYEQYV. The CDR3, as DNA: TGCGCCAGCAGCCAAGCTGGACAGGGTCCCTACGAGCAGTACGTC.

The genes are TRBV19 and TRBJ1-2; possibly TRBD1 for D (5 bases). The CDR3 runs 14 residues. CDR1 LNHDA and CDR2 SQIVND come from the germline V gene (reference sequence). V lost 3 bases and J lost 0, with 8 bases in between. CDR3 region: CASSIGDANYGYTF. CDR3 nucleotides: TGTGCCAGTAGTATCGGGGACGCTAACTATGGCTACACCTTC.

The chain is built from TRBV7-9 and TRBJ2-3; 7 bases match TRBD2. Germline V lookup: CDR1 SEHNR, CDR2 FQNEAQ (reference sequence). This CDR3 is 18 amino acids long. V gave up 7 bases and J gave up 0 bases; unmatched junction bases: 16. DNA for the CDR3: TGTGCCAGCATCAACACCCGGGGGGACCGAACTAGCACAGATACGCAGTATTTT. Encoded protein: CASINTRGDRTSTDTQYF.

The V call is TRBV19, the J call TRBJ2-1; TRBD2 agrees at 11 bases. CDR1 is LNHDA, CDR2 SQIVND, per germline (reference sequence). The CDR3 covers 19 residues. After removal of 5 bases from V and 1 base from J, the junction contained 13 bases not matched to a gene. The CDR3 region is CASSSLTSGTTFSYNEQFF. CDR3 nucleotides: TGTGCCAGTAGTTCCCTGACTAGCGGGACAACCTTTTCCTACAATGAGCAGTTCTTC.

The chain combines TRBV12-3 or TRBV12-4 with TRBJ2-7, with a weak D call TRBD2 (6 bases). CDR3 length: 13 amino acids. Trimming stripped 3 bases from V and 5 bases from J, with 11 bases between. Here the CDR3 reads CASSFGPGDEQYV. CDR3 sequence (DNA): TGTGCCAGCAGTTTCGGACCGGGGGACGAGCAGTACGTC.

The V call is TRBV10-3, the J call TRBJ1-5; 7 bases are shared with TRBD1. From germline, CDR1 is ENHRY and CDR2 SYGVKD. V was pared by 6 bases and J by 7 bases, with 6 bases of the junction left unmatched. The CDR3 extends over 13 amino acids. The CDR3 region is CAISETGIQPQHF. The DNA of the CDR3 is TGTGCCATCAGCGAGACAGGGATCCAGCCCCAGCATTTT.

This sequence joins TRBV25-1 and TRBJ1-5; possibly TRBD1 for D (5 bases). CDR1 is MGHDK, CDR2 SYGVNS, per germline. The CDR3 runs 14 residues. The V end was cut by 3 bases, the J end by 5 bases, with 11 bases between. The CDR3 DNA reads TGTGCCAGCAGTGAGCGCAGGGATCATCAGCCCCAGCATTTT. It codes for CASSERRDHQPQHF.

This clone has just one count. CDR3 region: CASSAQISTDTQYF. The CDR3 DNA follows: TGTGCCAGCTCAGCTCAGATTAGCACAGATACGCAGTATTTT. This sequence joins TRBV18 and TRBJ2-3; no firm D call. CDR1 and CDR2 from the germline V gene are KGHSH and LQKENI. With 5 bases removed from V and 0 bases from J, the gap between germline ends came to 9 bases. CDR3 size: 14 residues. Based on the CDR3 plus reference TRBV18 and TRBJ2-3, the full variable domain is NAGVMQNPRHLVRRRGQEARLRCSPMKGHSHVYWYRQLPEEGLKFMVYLQKENIIDESGMPKERFSAEFPKEGPSILRIQQVVRGDSAAYFCASSAQISTDTQYFGPGTRLTVL.

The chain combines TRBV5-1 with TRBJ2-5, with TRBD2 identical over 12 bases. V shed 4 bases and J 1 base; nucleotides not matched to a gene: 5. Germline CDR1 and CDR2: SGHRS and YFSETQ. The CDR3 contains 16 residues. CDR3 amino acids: CASSPGLAGLQETQYF. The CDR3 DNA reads TGCGCCAGCAGCCCAGGACTAGCGGGACTCCAAGAGACCCAGTACTTC.

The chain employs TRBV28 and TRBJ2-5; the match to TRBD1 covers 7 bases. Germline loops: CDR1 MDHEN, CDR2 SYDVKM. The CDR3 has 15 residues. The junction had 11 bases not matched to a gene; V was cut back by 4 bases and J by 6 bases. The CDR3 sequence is CASSSNRGPSKTQYF. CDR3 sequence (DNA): TGTGCCAGCAGTTCCAACAGGGGCCCTAGTAAGACCCAGTACTTC.

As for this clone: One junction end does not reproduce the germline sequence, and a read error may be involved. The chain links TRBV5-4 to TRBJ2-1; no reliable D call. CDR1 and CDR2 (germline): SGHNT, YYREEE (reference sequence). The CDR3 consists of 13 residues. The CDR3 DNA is TGTGCCGGCAGCTTTGGTCGCACCAATGAGCAGTTCTTC. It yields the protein CAGSFGRTNEQFF.